One and the same sample provided the 8 T cell receptor beta chains below, sequenced in a study of memory B cells and T cells in multiple sclerosis listed by TCRdb under 2018. No antigens are known for them. Preparation of the library involved the immunoSEQ multiplex PCR assay. Entries here come from immuneACCESS through TCRdb and include only in-frame sequences with V and J called. Some clones fail to appear in such tables; in the studies checked, an unresolved V gene covers under half of the shortfall, and the cause of the remainder is unknown. This sample holds 40,000 to 50,000 clones; about four fifths were observed only once. Clones ranked in the top ten supply around 1.1% of the sample. After CFSE-labeled PBMCs were cultured without a stimulus, the autoproliferating (CFSEdim) and non-proliferating (CFSEhi) T cell fractions were sequenced separately. Altogether, fewer than 55 million CFSE-labeled PBMCs were kept in culture for seven to eight days with no stimulus, after which the replicate wells were combined.

Sequencing was done on a sample of PBMCs from blood kept in culture. These receptors originate from a human donor with multiple sclerosis.

This chain joins TRBV2 and TRBJ2-3, with 9 bases aligning to TRBD1. The CDR3 sequence is 14 residues long. Trimming removed 7 bases from V and 1 base from J; junction bases left unmatched: 3. Looked up from germline, CDR1 is SNHLY and CDR2 is FYNNEI. The CDR3 DNA follows: TGTGCCAGCATAAGGGACAGGGGCACAGATACGCAGTATTTT. It encodes CASIRDRGTDTQYF.

The V gene is TRBV29-1, the J gene TRBJ1-4; D remains ambiguous. Trimming cost V 6 bases and J 8 bases, with 16 bases left between them. Germline loops: CDR1 SQVTM, CDR2 ANQGSEA. CDR3 length equals 13 residues. The CDR3 loop reads CSVSVPGGEKLFF. CDR3 coding DNA: TGCAGCGTCTCCGTCCCGGGAGGCGAAAAACTGTTTTTT.

V usage is TRBV5-1 and J usage is TRBJ2-1; the D gene is possibly TRBD1 (5 bases). V dropped 4 bases and J dropped 0 bases, with 8 bases sitting between them. The V gene's germline CDR1 is SGHRS and CDR2 YFSETQ. The length of the CDR3 is 14 residues. This CDR3 is CASSPRDSYNEQFF. CDR3 bases: TGCGCCAGCAGCCCCAGGGACTCCTACAATGAGCAGTTCTTC.

V usage is TRBV5-1 and J usage is TRBJ2-7; TRBD1 agrees at 7 bases. Germline CDR1 SGHRS, CDR2 YFSETQ. The CDR3 has 13 amino acids. The trim removed 3 bases at V and 8 bases at J, leaving 8 bases unmatched. The CDR3 DNA reads as TGCGCCAGCAGCTCTACCGACAGGGAAAAGCAGTACTTC. Protein sequence: CASSSTDREKQYF.

This clone is a singleton in its sample. This sequence joins TRBV7-9 and TRBJ2-3; D is unresolved. The CDR3 has 14 amino acids. Per germline, CDR1 SEHNR and CDR2 FQNEAQ (reference sequence). Trimming stripped 1 base from V and 1 base from J, with 6 bases between. CDR3 DNA: TGTGCCAGCAGCTTAGGAGCTGGCACAGATACGCAGTATTTT. As protein: CASSLGAGTDTQYF.

The J gene is TRBJ1-5, the V gene TRBV7-8; maybe TRBD1 (6 bases). The CDR3 has 16 residues. The germline V gene encodes CDR1 SGHVS and CDR2 FQNEAQ. The V gene lost 1 base and the J gene lost 3 bases, with 13 bases spanning the gap. The CDR3 here is CASSLGGGRDNQPQHF. CDR3 coding DNA: TGTGCCAGCAGCTTAGGGGGGGGCAGGGACAATCAGCCCCAGCATTTT. The variable domain in full, with the rest retrieved from reference TRBV7-8 and TRBJ1-5, is GAGVSQSPRYKVAKRGQDVALRCDPISGHVSLFWYQQALGQGPEFLTYFQNEAQLDKSGLPSDRFFAERPEGSVSTLKIQRTQQEDSAVYLCASSLGGGRDNQPQHFGDGTRLSIL.

V gene TRBV11-2 combines with J gene TRBJ2-5; D is unclear. V gave up 2 bases and J gave up 5 bases, with 3 bases separating them. The CDR3 is 11 amino acids. CDR1 SGHAT and CDR2 FQNNGV come from the germline V gene. CDR3 sequence: CASSLRETQYF. The DNA for the CDR3 is TGTGCCAGCAGCTTAAGGGAGACCCAGTACTTC.

J is TRBJ1-3 and V is TRBV30, with 7 bases matching TRBD1. Germline-derived CDR1 and CDR2 are GTSNPN and SVGIG (reference sequence). CDR3 length equals 13 residues. The junction had 8 bases not matched to a gene; V was cut back by 5 bases and J by 7 bases. The CDR3 here is CAWGEDRDNTIYF. The CDR3, as DNA: TGTGCCTGGGGGGAAGACAGGGACAACACCATATATTTT.